The 11 T cell receptor beta chains below come from one sample, sequenced in a study of tumor and adjacent non-tumor tissue in lung cancer. TCRbeta libraries were built with three rounds of nested PCR, modified from ARM-PCR. TCRdb reprocessed the multiplex PCR reads via MiXCR and lists one record per CDR3 protein. The sample has 77,000 or so distinct CDR3 sequences, roughly 80% seen once. This sample's RNA came from whole unsorted tissue. Sequencing used lung tumor tissue. The receptor set was obtained from a woman between 45 and 65 years old with non-small cell lung cancer.

In regard to this clonotype: A read error may produce the germline difference seen at one junction end. This chain links TRBV7-8 with TRBJ2-3; D call uncertain. Germline CDR1 SGHVS, CDR2 FQNEAQ. The CDR3 runs 15 residues. DNA of the CDR3: TGTGCCAGCAGCTCCACCGTAACCTCCACAGATACACAGTATTTT. It translates to CASSSTVTSTDTQYF. Variable domain in full (rest from reference TRBV7-8 and TRBJ2-3): GAGVSQSPRYKVAKRGQDVALRCDPISGHVSLFWYQQALGQGPEFLTYFQNEAQLDKSGLPSDRFFAERPEGSVSTLKIQRTQQEDSAVYLCASSSTVTSTDTQYFGPGTRLTVL.

About this clonotype itself: Its ends do not fully match the called genes, so a read error is possible. The rearrangement uses TRBV10-3 and TRBJ1-4; TRBD1 is a possible D gene (6 bases). The CDR3 consists of 14 residues. The germline V gene encodes CDR1 ENHRY and CDR2 SYGVKD. This CDR3 reads CAICERGTNEKLFF. The CDR3 nucleotides read TGTGCCATCTGTGAGAGGGGGACGAATGAAAAACTGTTTTTC.

Points on this clonotype: A much larger clone sits a single nucleotide away, making a read error possible. The chain is built from TRBV28 and TRBJ2-5; unclear D gene. In germline, CDR1 is MDHEN, CDR2 SYDVKM. The CDR3 sequence is 15 residues long. The CDR3 is CASSLYSAPQDTQYF. The CDR3 region has the DNA TGTGCCAGCAGTTTATACTCGGCCCCACAAGATACCCAGTACTTC.

Comments on this clonotype: Since a much larger clone is just one base distant, this may be a read error. This likely comes from a read error, as the CDR3 has no conserved phenylalanine or tryptophan at its end. The chain joins TRBV16 to TRBJ1-5; D not resolved. CDR1 and CDR2 from the germline V gene are KGHSY and FQNENV. Trimming took off 0 bases at V and 0 bases at J, with 9 bases between the two ends. CDR3 length: 16 residues. CDR3: CASSQSLGYSNQPQHL. The CDR3 nucleotides are TGTGCCAGCAGCCAATCGTTGGGTTATAGCAATCAGCCCCAGCATTTA.

Comments on this clonotype: Since a much larger clone is just one base distant, this may be a read error. V gene TRBV5-1 combines with J gene TRBJ2-7, with 9 nucleotides matching TRBD1. The ends lost 4 bases at V and 8 bases at J; junction bases unmatched: 13. This CDR3 spans 15 amino acids. Germline assignment: CDR1 SGHRS and CDR2 YFSETQ. The CDR3, as DNA: TGCGCCAGCAGCCCCCTCACAGGGGGCCAGGTCAAGCAGTACTTC. It specifies CASSPLTGGQVKQYF.

Details on this clonotype: The CDR3 does not end in the conserved phenylalanine or tryptophan, so this is likely a read error. Because the CDR3's place on the DNA is in doubt, the DNA is left out and the CDR3 is given as listed by TCRdb. The chain carries TRBV11-3 and TRBJ1-2. CDR1 and CDR2 (germline): SGHNT, YENEEA. The CDR3 spans 12 amino acids, including both terminal residues. The CDR3 loop reads CATKTRCYGYTY.

Comment on this clonotype: This may come from a read error, since a much larger clone is one base off. This sequence joins TRBV5-1 and TRBJ1-2; D gene ambiguous. The germline gives CDR1 SGHRS, CDR2 YFSETQ. The CDR3 extends over 13 amino acids. CDR3 DNA sequence: TGCGACAGCAGCTTGGAAGCAAACTATGGCTACACCTTC. It specifies CDSSLEANYGYTF.

Comments on this clonotype: At one end, the junction sequence differs from germline, possibly due to a read error. The rearrangement links TRBV4-1 to TRBJ2-7, with TRBD2 matching over 8 bases. From germline, CDR1 is MGHRA and CDR2 YSYEKL. The CDR3 is 15 amino acids. The CDR3: CTSSQQAGVDYEQYF. DNA of the CDR3: TGCACCAGCAGCCAGCAAGCGGGAGTCGATTATGAGCAGTACTTC.

In its sample, this clonotype was seen a few times. Mismatch with germline at one junction end may stem from a read error. The chain combines TRBV11-2 with TRBJ2-3; D remains ambiguous. This CDR3 comprises 13 residues. Germline loops: CDR1 SGHAT, CDR2 FQNNGV. CDR3 protein: CASSSGRADTQYF. CDR3 bases: TGTGCCAGCAGCTCAGGTCGGGCAGATACGCAATATTTT.

In the case of this clonotype: At one end, the junction sequence differs from germline, possibly due to a read error. V gene TRBV7-9 combines with J gene TRBJ2-3, with D possibly being TRBD2 (6 bases). Germline loops: CDR1 SEHNR, CDR2 FQNEAQ (reference sequence). The CDR3 covers 14 residues. The CDR3, as DNA: TGTGTCAGCAGCTTCGGGGGTAGCACAGATACGCAGTATTTT. Translating gives CVSSFGGSTDTQYF.

There are a few counts of this clonotype. As DNA, the CDR3 is TGTGCCAGCAGTTACCCGATCGGGACAGGGGGGCTAGCGGGATCCTACGAGCAGTACTTC. Protein sequence: CASSYPIGTGGLAGSYEQYF. This chain connects TRBV6-2 or TRBV6-3 to TRBJ2-7; 11 nucleotides align to TRBD1. The J segment lost 1 base and the V segment lost 2 bases, leaving 16 bases of the junction unmatched. Looked up from germline, CDR1 is MNHEY and CDR2 is SVGEGT. The CDR3 is made up of 20 amino acids.